The 12 T cell receptor beta chains below all came from one sample that was sequenced in a study of B cell selection in AIRE deficiency. The regulatory T cell sort gate was CD4+CD25hiCD127low/negative. Profiling relied on immunoSEQ multiplex PCR, and the TCRdb table lists in-frame clones only, not all of them. The sample has 20,000 to 30,000 clones; around 92% are singletons. Input material: CD4+CD25+ Tregs sorted from PBMCs. These receptors all come from a human donor in good health.

This chain links TRBV9 with TRBJ2-5; perhaps TRBD1 as D (5 bases). V was clipped by 2 bases and J by 1 base, with 9 bases between them. From germline, CDR1 is SGDLS and CDR2 YYNGEE. The CDR3 runs to 14 residues. CDR3 region: CASSVSQGQETQYF. CDR3 DNA sequence: TGTGCCAGCAGCGTCTCTCAGGGCCAAGAGACCCAGTACTTC.

This clone turned up a few times. The chain is built from TRBV7-9 and TRBJ1-6, with D uncertain. CDR1 is SEHNR and CDR2 is FQNEAQ in the germline V gene (reference sequence). The CDR3 has 13 residues. V gave up 5 bases and J gave up 10 bases, with 12 bases separating them. The chain's CDR3 is CASSPSEISPLHF. In DNA form, the CDR3 reads TGTGCCAGCAGCCCATCTGAAATCTCACCCCTCCACTTT.

The V call is TRBV6-6, the J call TRBJ2-7, with D unclear. Per germline, CDR1 MNHNY and CDR2 SVGAGI (reference sequence). This CDR3 contains 12 residues. The germline V and J ends were trimmed by 5 bases and 0 bases, with 5 bases remaining between them. The CDR3 spells CASSSSSYEQYF. The DNA of the CDR3 is TGTGCCAGCAGTAGCTCCTCCTACGAGCAGTACTTC.

V is TRBV5-1 and J is TRBJ2-5; weak D call: TRBD1 (6 bases). In germline, CDR1 is SGHRS, CDR2 YFSETQ. The CDR3 sequence is 15 residues long. Trimming left V 4 bases short and J 5 bases short, with 18 bases between. The CDR3 reads CASSGHRERGETQYF. The DNA for the CDR3 is TGCGCCAGCAGCGGCCACAGGGAAAGGGGGGAGACCCAGTACTTC.

This CDR3 reads CASSLTRTGQETQYF. The CDR3 region has the DNA TGTGCCAGCAGCTTAACACGGACAGGGCAAGAGACCCAGTACTTC. V gene TRBV11-2 combines with J gene TRBJ2-5; 8 bases map to TRBD1. The CDR3 runs to 15 residues. J was trimmed by 2 bases and V by 2 bases; bases with no gene match: 4. Germline V gene data show CDR1 as SGHAT and CDR2 as FQNNGV. Complete variable domain (other parts from reference TRBV11-2 and TRBJ2-5): EAGVAQSPRYKIIEKRQSVAFWCNPISGHATLYWYQQILGQGPKLLIQFQNNGVVDDSQLPKDRFSAERLKGVDSTLKIQPAKLEDSAVYLCASSLTRTGQETQYFGPGTRLLVL.

The V and J genes are TRBV5-3 and TRBJ1-2; the D is unclear. TRBV5-3 belongs to the ORF category, with a function that is uncertain. The germline V and J ends were trimmed by 0 bases and 0 bases, with 9 bases remaining between them. This CDR3 region has 15 residues. The CDR3 nucleotides are TGTGCCAGAAGCTTGGCGCGGGCAGCTAACTATGGCTACACCTTC. This encodes CARSLARAANYGYTF.

The J gene is TRBJ1-2, the V gene TRBV7-2, with 7 bases aligning to TRBD1. The length of the CDR3 is 16 residues. The V segment lost 3 bases and the J segment 0 bases; nucleotides outside the gene matches: 7. Germline lookup yields CDR1 SGHTA and CDR2 FQGNSA. CDR3 in DNA: TGTGCCAGCAGCTTCTTTGGACAGGAGCCTAACTATGGCTACACCTTC. Protein sequence: CASSFFGQEPNYGYTF.

J is TRBJ2-1 and V is TRBV14, with TRBD1 matching 10 bases. Germline loops: CDR1 SGHDN, CDR2 FVKESK. J lost 5 bases, V lost 2 bases, and 3 bases had no gene match. This CDR3 spans 15 amino acids. The CDR3 DNA reads TGTGCCAGCAGCCAACCGGGACAGGGGAACAATGAGCAGTTCTTC. Its protein is CASSQPGQGNNEQFF.

This clone was picked up one time. This rearrangement joins TRBV4-3 to TRBJ1-2; D is unclear. CDR1 LGHNA and CDR2 YSLEER come from the germline V gene. The V end lost 1 base, the J end lost 3 bases, and 3 bases lay between the germline ends. This CDR3 has 12 amino acids. The CDR3 here is CASSQGYYGYTF. CDR3 in DNA: TGCGCCAGCAGCCAAGGATACTATGGCTACACCTTC.

This clone showed up just once. The chain is built from TRBV5-1 and TRBJ2-5; 9 nucleotides match TRBD1. Germline-derived CDR1 and CDR2 are SGHRS and YFSETQ. V trimming: 2 bases; J trimming: 5 bases; junction bases outside the gene matches: 7. The CDR3 covers 15 residues. The CDR3 here is CASSFPGQGGETQYF. The CDR3 DNA reads TGCGCCAGCAGCTTCCCGGGACAGGGAGGGGAGACCCAGTACTTC. The variable domain in full, completed from reference TRBV5-1 and TRBJ2-5, reads KAGVTQTPRYLIKTRGQQVTLSCSPISGHRSVSWYQQTPGQGLQFLFEYFSETQRNKGNFPGRFSGRQFSNSRSEMNVSTLELGDSALYLCASSFPGQGGETQYFGPGTRLLVL.

V gene TRBV5-1 combines with J gene TRBJ2-3, with TRBD1 matching over 8 bases. The germline CDR1 and CDR2 sequences are SGHRS and YFSETQ. The CDR3 covers 14 residues. V lost 4 bases to trimming and J lost 3 bases; unmatched junction nucleotides: 4. Here the CDR3 DNA reads TGCGCCAGCAGCCAAGACAGGGGTACAGATACGCAGTATTTT. Residues: CASSQDRGTDTQYF.

The chain links TRBV9 to TRBJ1-2, with D perhaps matching TRBD1 (5 bases). The CDR3 extends over 14 amino acids. Deletions cut 1 base from V and 9 bases from J, with 16 bases between. Germline loops: CDR1 SGDLS, CDR2 YYNGEE. This CDR3 is CASSVWGVRRSYTF. In DNA form, the CDR3 reads TGTGCCAGCAGCGTATGGGGGGTCAGGAGAAGCTACACCTTC.